This TCR beta chain emerged from a study of T cells after yellow fever vaccination. Study-wide findings and caveats: Most primary-vaccination clones recurred post-booster (about 96% CD4, over 70% CD8). Within FACS-sorted repertoires, abundant clonotypes contaminating from the bulk population could be present. Overall, a small share of clonotypes was seen in both CD4 and CD8 compartments.

Template switching with 5'RACE generated the TCR cDNA and added a universal primer site and UMIs. TCRdb called the 5' RACE reads again in MiXCR, with one record for every CDR3 protein. Among approximately 510,000 distinct CDR3 sequences listed, roughly a fifth were seen once. As regards this clonotype: Its antigen remains unidentified.

With 1 base removed from V and 6 bases from J, the gap between germline ends came to 18 bases. The CDR3 extends over 16 amino acids. Germline values: CDR1 SGHVS, CDR2 FQNEAQ. Material: PBMCs, obtained 21 days after the first yellow fever vaccination. The sequence came from a man younger than 35 who received the YFV17D yellow fever vaccine. The V gene is TRBV7-8, the J gene TRBJ1-1; D not resolved. The CDR3, as DNA: TGTGCCAGCAGCTTAGGCTTTGAGGGCGGATGGGCTGAAGCTTTCTTT. It yields the protein CASSLGFEGGWAEAFF.